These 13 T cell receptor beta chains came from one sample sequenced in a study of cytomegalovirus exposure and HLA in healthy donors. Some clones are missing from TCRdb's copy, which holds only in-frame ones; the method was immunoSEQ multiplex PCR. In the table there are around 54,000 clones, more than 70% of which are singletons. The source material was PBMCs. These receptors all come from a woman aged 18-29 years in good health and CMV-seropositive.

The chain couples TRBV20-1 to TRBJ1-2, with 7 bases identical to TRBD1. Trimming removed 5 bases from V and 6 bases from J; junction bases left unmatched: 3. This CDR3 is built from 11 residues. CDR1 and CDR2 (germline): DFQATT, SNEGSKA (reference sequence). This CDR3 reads CSAPGGHGYTF. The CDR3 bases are TGCAGTGCTCCAGGGGGGCATGGCTACACCTTC.

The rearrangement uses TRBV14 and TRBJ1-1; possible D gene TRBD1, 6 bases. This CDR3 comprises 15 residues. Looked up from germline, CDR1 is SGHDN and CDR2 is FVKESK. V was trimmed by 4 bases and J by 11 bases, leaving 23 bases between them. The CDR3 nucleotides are TGTGCCAGCAGCCTCGGAGGAATACAGGGAATGAATGCTTTCTTT. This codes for CASSLGGIQGMNAFF.

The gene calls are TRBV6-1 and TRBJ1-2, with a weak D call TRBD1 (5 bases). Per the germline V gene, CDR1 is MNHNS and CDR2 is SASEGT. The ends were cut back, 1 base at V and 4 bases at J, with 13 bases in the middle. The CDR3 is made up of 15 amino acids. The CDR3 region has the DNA TGTGCCAGCAGTGAAGAGGGGCAGAATGTCTATGGCTACACCTTC. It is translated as CASSEEGQNVYGYTF.

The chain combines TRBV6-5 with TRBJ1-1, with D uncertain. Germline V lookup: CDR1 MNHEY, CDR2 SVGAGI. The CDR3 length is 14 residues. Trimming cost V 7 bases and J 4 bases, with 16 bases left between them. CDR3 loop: CASTLLGGVTEAFF. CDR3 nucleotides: TGTGCCAGCACATTACTAGGCGGAGTCACTGAAGCTTTCTTT.

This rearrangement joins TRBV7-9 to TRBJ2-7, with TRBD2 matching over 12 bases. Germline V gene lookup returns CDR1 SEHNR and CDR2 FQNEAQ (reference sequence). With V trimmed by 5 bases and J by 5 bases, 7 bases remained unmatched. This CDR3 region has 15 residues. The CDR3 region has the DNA TGTGCCAGCAGCCCCCGGGGACTAGCGGGCCACGAGCAGTACTTC. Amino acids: CASSPRGLAGHEQYF.

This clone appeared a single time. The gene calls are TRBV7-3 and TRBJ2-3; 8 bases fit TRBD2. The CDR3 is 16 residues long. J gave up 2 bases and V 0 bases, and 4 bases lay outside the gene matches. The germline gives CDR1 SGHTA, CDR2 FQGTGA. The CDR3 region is CASSLTPSGFTDTQYF. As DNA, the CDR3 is TGTGCCAGCAGCTTAACACCTAGCGGGTTCACAGATACGCAGTATTTT.

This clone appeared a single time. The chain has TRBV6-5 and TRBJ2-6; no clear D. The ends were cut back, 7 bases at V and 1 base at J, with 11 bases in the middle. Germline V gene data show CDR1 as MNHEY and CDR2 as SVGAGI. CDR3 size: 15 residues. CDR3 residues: CASTFDGSGANVLTF. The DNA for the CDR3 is TGTGCCAGCACCTTCGACGGGTCTGGGGCCAACGTCCTGACTTTC.

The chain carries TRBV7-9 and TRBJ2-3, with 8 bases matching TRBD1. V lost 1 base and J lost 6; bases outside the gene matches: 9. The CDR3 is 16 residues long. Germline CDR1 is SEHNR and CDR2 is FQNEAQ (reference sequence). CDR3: CASSLERSGGRDTQYF. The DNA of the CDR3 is TGTGCCAGCAGCTTAGAGCGCTCAGGGGGCCGGGATACGCAGTATTTT.

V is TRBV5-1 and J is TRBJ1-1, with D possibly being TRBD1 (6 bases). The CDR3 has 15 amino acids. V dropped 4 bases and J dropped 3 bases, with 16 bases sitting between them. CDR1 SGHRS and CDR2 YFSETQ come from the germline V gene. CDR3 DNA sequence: TGCGCCAGCAGCAGCTCGGGGGGGCGTGACACTGAAGCTTTCTTT. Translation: CASSSSGGRDTEAFF. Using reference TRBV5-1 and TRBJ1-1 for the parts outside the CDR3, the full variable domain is KAGVTQTPRYLIKTRGQQVTLSCSPISGHRSVSWYQQTPGQGLQFLFEYFSETQRNKGNFPGRFSGRQFSNSRSEMNVSTLELGDSALYLCASSSSGGRDTEAFFGQGTRLTVV.

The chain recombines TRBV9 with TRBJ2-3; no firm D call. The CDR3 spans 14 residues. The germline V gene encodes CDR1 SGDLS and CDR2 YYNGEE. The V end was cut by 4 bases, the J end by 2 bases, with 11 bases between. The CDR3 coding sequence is TGTGCCAGCAGCCCCCGGTCCCCCACAGATACGCAGTATTTT. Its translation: CASSPRSPTDTQYF.

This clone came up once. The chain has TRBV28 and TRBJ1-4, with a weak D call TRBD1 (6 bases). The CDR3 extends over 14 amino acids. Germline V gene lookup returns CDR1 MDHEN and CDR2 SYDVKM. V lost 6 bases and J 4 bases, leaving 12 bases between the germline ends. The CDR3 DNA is TGTGCCAGCAGGGGACACTTAGGTAATGAAAAACTGTTTTTT. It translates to CASRGHLGNEKLFF.

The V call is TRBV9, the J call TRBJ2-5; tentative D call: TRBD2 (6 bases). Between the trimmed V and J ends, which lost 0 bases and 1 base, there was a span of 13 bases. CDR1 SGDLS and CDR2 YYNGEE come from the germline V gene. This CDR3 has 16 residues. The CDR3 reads CASSVGVGGSQETQYF. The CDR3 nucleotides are TGTGCCAGCAGCGTAGGAGTTGGAGGGAGCCAAGAGACCCAGTACTTC.

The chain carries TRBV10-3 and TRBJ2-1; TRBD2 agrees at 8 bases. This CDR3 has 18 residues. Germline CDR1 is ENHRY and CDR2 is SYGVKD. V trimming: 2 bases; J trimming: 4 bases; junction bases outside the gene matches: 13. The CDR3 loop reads CAISEPQAGGGIYNEQFF. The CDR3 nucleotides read TGTGCCATCAGTGAGCCCCAGGCTGGCGGGGGGATTTACAATGAGCAGTTCTTC.